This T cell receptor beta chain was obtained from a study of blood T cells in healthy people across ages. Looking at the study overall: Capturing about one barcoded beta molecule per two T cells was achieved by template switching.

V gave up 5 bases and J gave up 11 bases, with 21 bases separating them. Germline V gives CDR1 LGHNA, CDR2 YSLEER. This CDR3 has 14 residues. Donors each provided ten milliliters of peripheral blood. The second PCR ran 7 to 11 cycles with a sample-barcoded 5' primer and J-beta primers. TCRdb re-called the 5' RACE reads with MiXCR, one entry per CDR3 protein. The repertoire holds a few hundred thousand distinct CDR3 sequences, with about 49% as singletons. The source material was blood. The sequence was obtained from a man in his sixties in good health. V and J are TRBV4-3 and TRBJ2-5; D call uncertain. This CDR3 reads CASSSNGGYNEQYF. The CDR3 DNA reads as TGCGCCAGCAGCTCAAACGGCGGATACAATGAGCAGTACTTC.